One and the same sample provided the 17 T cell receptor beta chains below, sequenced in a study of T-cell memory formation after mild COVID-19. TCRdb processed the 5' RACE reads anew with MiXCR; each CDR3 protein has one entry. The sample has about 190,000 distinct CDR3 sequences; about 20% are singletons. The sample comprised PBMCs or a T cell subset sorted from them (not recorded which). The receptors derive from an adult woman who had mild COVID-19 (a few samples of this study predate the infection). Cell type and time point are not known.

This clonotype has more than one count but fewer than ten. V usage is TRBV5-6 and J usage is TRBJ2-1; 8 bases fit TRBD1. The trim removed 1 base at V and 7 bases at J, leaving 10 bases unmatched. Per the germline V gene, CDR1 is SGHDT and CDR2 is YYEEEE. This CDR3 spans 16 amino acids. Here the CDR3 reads CASSLLAGQGWNEQFF. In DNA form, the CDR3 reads TGTGCCAGCAGCTTGCTGGCTGGACAGGGCTGGAATGAGCAGTTCTTC.

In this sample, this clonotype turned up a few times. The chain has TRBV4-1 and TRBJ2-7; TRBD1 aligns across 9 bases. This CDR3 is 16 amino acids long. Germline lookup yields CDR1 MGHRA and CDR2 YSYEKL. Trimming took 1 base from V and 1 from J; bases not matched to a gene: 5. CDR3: CASSQGPGQGSYEQYF. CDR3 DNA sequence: TGCGCCAGCAGCCAAGGGCCGGGACAGGGATCCTACGAGCAGTACTTC.

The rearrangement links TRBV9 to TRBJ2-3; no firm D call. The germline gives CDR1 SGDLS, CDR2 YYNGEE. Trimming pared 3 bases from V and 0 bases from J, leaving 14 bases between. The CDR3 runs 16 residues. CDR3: CASSGGTTLSTDTQYF. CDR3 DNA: TGTGCCAGCAGCGGAGGCACCACCCTTAGCACAGATACGCAGTATTTT.

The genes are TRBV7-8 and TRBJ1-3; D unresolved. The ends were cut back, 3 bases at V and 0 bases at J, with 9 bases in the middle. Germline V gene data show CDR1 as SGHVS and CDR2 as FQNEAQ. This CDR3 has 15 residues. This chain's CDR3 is CASSFITGSGNTIYF. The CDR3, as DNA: TGTGCCAGCAGCTTTATCACCGGCTCTGGAAACACCATATATTTT.

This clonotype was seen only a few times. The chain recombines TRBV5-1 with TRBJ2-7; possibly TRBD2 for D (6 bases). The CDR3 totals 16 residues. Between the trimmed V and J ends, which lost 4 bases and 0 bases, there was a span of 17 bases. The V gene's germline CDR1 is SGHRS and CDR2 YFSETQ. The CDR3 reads CASSRTTRDSSYEQYF. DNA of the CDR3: TGCGCCAGCAGCCGCACGACTAGGGACTCCTCCTACGAGCAGTACTTC.

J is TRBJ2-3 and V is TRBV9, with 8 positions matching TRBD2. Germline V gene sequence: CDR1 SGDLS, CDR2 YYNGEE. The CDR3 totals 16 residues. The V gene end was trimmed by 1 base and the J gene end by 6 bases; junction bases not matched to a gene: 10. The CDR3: CASSVRETASGDTQYF. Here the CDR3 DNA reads TGTGCCAGCAGCGTACGAGAAACGGCTAGCGGGGATACGCAGTATTTT.

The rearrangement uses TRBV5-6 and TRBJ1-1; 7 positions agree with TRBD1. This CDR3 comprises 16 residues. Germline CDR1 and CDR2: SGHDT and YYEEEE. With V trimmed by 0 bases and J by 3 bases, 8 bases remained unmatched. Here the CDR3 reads CASSLAKQGVYTEAFF. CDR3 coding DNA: TGTGCCAGCAGCTTGGCCAAGCAGGGGGTGTACACTGAAGCTTTCTTT.

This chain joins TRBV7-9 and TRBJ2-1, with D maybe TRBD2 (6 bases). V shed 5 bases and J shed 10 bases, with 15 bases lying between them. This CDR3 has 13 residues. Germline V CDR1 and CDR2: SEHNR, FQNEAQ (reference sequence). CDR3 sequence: CASSPGLAGEQFF. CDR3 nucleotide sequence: TGTGCCAGCAGCCCAGGACTTGCGGGGGAGCAGTTCTTC.

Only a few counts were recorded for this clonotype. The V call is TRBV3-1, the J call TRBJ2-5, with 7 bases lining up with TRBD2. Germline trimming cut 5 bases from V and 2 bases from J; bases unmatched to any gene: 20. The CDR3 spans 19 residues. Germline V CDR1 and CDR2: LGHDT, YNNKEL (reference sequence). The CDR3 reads CASSELGRRASGPQETQYF. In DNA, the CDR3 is TGTGCCAGCAGCGAGCTAGGGCGGAGGGCTAGCGGACCACAAGAGACCCAGTACTTC.

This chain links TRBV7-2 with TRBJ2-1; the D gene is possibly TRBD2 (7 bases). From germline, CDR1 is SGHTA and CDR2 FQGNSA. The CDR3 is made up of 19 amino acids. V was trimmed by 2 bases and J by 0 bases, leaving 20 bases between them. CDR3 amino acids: CASSLRLTGGLSSYNEQFF. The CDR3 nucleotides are TGTGCCAGCAGCTTACGGCTAACGGGGGGCCTTAGCTCCTACAATGAGCAGTTCTTC.

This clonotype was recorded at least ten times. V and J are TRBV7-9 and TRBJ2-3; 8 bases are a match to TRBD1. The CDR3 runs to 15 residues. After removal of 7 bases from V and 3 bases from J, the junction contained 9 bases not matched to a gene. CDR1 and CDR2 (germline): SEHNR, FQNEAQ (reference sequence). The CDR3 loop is CASNTRDRTTDTQYF. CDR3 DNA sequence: TGTGCCAGCAACACACGGGACAGGACTACAGATACGCAGTATTTT.

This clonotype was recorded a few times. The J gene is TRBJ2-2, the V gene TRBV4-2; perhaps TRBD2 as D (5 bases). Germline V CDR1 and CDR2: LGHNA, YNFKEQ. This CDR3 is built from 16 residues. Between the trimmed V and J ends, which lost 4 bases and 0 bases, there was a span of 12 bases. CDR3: CASSPDWTSNTGELFF. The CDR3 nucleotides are TGTGCCAGCAGCCCTGACTGGACTTCGAACACCGGGGAGCTGTTTTTT.

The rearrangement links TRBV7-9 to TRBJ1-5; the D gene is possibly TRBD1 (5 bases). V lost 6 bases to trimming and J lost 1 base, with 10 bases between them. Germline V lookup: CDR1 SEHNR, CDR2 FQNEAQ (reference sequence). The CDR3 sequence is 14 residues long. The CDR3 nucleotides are TGTGCCAGCAGTTCGGGACGGAGCAATCAGCCCCAGCATTTT. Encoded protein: CASSSGRSNQPQHF. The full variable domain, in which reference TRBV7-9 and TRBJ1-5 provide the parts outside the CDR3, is DTGVSQNPRHKITKRGQNVTFRCDPISEHNRLYWYRQTLGQGPEFLTYFQNEAQLEKSRLLSDRFSAERPKGSFSTLEIQRTEQGDSAMYLCASSSGRSNQPQHFGDGTRLSIL.

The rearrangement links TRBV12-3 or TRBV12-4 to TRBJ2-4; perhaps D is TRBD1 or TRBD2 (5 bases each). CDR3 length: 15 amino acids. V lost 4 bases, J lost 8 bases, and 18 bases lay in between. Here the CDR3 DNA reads TGTGCCAGCAGTTCCCCCCCCGGGGCGCGGGACATTCAGTACTTC. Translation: CASSSPPGARDIQYF.

CDR3 bases: TGTGCCATCAGTGAGCCCGAGGACACATCTAACTATGGCTACACCTTC. It is translated as CAISEPEDTSNYGYTF. The J gene is TRBJ1-2, the V gene TRBV10-3; tentative D call: TRBD1 (5 bases). V lost 2 bases to trimming and J lost 0 bases, with 13 bases between them. The CDR3 length is 16 residues. Germline lookup yields CDR1 ENHRY and CDR2 SYGVKD.

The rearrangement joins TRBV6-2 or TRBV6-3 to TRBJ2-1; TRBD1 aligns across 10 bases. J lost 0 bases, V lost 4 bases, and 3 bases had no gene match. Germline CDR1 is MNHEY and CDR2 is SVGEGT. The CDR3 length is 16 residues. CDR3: CASSFGQGGSYNEQFF. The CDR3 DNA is TGTGCCAGCAGTTTTGGACAGGGGGGCTCCTACAATGAGCAGTTCTTC.

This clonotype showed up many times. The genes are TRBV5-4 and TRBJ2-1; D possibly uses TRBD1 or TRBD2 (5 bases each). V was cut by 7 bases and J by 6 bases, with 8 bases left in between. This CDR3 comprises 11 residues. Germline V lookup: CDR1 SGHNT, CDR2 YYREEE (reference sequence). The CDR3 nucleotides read TGTGCCAGCGGGGGACCCAATGAGCAGTTCTTC. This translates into CASGGPNEQFF.